This T cell receptor beta chain originates from a study of cytomegalovirus exposure and HLA in healthy donors (TCRdb year 2017). The study in broad terms: An earlier analysis of approximately 590 of the donors reported approximately 290 Gb of sequence data and around 110 million unique TCR beta sequences from roughly 180 million T cells. All discovery cohort repertoires had been generated using a single sequencing platform. The genetic ancestry cluster associated with self-reported Caucasian donors included 81% of the 300 to 450 genotyped donors. The number of donors typed differed by locus, with about 629-640 for A, B, C, DRB1 and DQB1, 522 for DQA1, 600 to 610 for DPA1, and around 430 for DPB1. The study aimed to test whether signatures of past pathogen exposure could be identified by cataloging public T cell receptors. Across 398 genotyped donors of the cohort, an average of approximately 200,000 unique TCR beta nucleotide sequences per donor were sequenced, and roughly 17% of those sequences were non-productive. Roughly 300 gigabases of sequencing data and tens of millions of unique TCR sequences were included in an early release covering about 700 HLA-typed donors. In an earlier analysis of 500 to 650 of the donors, high-throughput TCR beta sequencing was used to judge whether each TCR beta V gene segment behaved as functional or pseudogenic. In a later genetic analysis, genome-wide SNP genotypes for about 65% of the 666 donors were used, and that subset was treated as a discovery cohort. Besides the first cohort of roughly 660 subjects, a separate validation cohort made up of about 120 different subjects was used. Donor age, sex, ethnicity and CMV serostatus were collected together with the repertoire data. A later analysis re-analyzed previously published TCR beta repertoires from about 730 donors and added high-resolution HLA genotyping to study TCR occurrence patterns. Using immunosequencing, the study profiled T cell repertoires from about 610 subjects and related those repertoires to cytomegalovirus serostatus. Because of strong linkage in the cohort, four or five DR-DQ haplotypes were treated as single units for association and clustering. In the later analysis, no new phenotypic data were used to find candidate immune exposures; instead, reliance was placed on TCR beta sequences and their occurrence across donors. To predict cytomegalovirus infection status, the study combined high-throughput TCR immunosequencing, statistical association of individual TCRs with disease status, and machine learning. HLA typing included class I and class II loci at four-digit resolution. Findings and caveats that apply to the study as a whole: When HLA alleles, especially DR and DQ, strongly co-occurred, attributing TCR associations to individual alleles was difficult. The sequencing pipeline was judged likely to have produced a cluster of highly shared sequence variants as a technical artifact. In a later analysis, several top co-occurrence clusters were reported to appear linked to parvovirus B19, influenza, CMV and Epstein-Barr virus. In a later genetic analysis, a missense DCLRE1C variant was associated with V-gene and J-gene trimming of TCR beta chains, and the association was replicated in an independent cohort. The classifier was reported to diagnose cytomegalovirus status with high specificity and sensitivity in both the original and validation cohorts. In this cohort, only TCR beta chains were sequenced, and detectable features were limited by the absence of alpha or paired-chain data. Because some donors lacked HLA typing at each locus, the association tests relied only on the typed subset. Immune exposure information for the cohort was limited to CMV serostatus. Broadly in line with IMGT annotations, most TCR beta V segments showed up in productive rearrangements about 87% or about 30% of the time in an earlier analysis of approximately 600 of the donors. A later analysis associated roughly 17,000 TCR beta sequences with specific HLA alleles at a false discovery rate of 0.05. Compared with equally common non-associated chains, HLA-associated TCR beta chains in a later analysis were more clonally expanded and had lower generation probabilities. Correlated functional status among segregating V segments might be attributable to linkage disequilibrium, but an unknown experimental factor could not be ruled out. A later analysis found that TCR association rates varied across HLA loci, with DRB1 alleles showing the most associated TCRs and HLA-C alleles the fewest. A later analysis found that most CMV-associated TCR beta chains appeared HLA-restricted, with HLA associations seemingly driven largely by CMV exposure. In the study, about 150 TCR beta chains were listed as associated with cytomegalovirus. A few of the identified cytomegalovirus-associated TCR beta chains were confirmed in vitro to be specific for cytomegalovirus antigens. Roughly uniform sequencing depth across donors was assumed in presence/absence analyses, although this assumption may not hold. The 87-base-pair reads could not distinguish some IMGT-functional V segments, including TRBV6-2 and TRBV6-3, so those segments were excluded. Because counts were too low, some 17 rarely observed V segments, including chromosome 9 orphons, were left out of the earlier analysis of 500 to 750 of the donors. The authors suggested that the approach could potentially be extended to other disease states and immunological phenotypes. While some public TCRs were present in many individuals, most TCR sequences turned up only very rarely across donors. A further reported finding was that TCR beta sequences accurately predicted the HLA-A and HLA-B alleles for most subjects in the first cohort. Compared with the roughly 670-donor mean, donors in an Asian-associated ancestry cluster had fewer N-insertions in productive TCRs, according to a later genetic analysis.

The cohort comprised 710 or so healthy bone marrow donors. At the time of sampling, all cohort members were nominally healthy, though unrecorded immune exposures were likely present. The donor was CMV seronegative and was included in the group of hundreds of seronegative cohort members. A peripheral blood sample was collected from each donor, and TCR beta sequencing was performed on peripheral blood mononuclear cells. Genomic DNA extraction from the blood cell samples was performed with the Qiagen DNeasy Blood Extraction Kit. With regard to this clone: Its antigen is still unknown. A much larger clone sits a single nucleotide away, making a read error possible.

The germline V and J ends show losses of 4 bases and 0 bases respectively, and no gene match explains 2 bases of the junction. Reading from cysteine to phenylalanine, the CDR3 counts 14 amino acids. Only the CDR3 region is kept as DNA, spanning 42 bases read in frame from base 1. The germline V gene encodes CDR1 SGHNT and CDR2 YYREEE (reference sequence). The library was obtained by the immunoSEQ multiplex PCR assay. The multiplex PCR relied on a mix of 60 forward primers for TCR Vbeta segments and 13 reverse primers for TCR Jbeta segments. A multiplex PCR assay on genomic DNA amplified the CDR3 region of rearranged TCR beta genes. The amplified TCR beta libraries were sequenced on the Illumina HiSeq System as 87-base-pair reads. On the authors' methods: Across the 600 to 700 repertoires, a later analysis counted 78 million or so unique TCR beta chains, 9.5 million to 12 million of which were shared by at least two donors. Raw reads were error-corrected and collapsed into unique sequences with a nearest-neighbor algorithm that merged closely related sequences to remove PCR and sequencing errors. CDR3 sequences were aligned to IMGT reference sequences to assign V, D and J gene segments. For a sequence to be retained, a match of at least six nucleotides to both a V gene segment and a J gene segment was required. A rearrangement was called productive if the CDR3 had no stop codons and remained in frame with V and J, and every other rearrangement was called non-productive. CDR3 was defined according to IMGT convention as the region running from the second conserved V-encoded cysteine to the conserved J-encoded phenylalanine. In an earlier analysis of some 550 of the donors, sequences lacking an unambiguous match to a single V gene segment were excluded. In an earlier analysis of a few hundred of the donors, V segments were called functional above 56.7% productive rearrangements and were called segregating when the between-donor standard deviation exceeded 5%. A statistical classification framework was built to diagnose cytomegalovirus status from the catalog of TCR beta chain sequences. V and J gene assignment, in a later analysis, came from comparing TCR nucleotide sequences with IMGT/GENE-DB human TR gene sequences. In a later analysis, CDR3 sequences and most-parsimonious VDJ recombination scenarios were assigned using the TCRdist pipeline. In a later analysis, each TCR beta chain was defined by its CDR3 amino acid sequence together with its V-gene family, and reads without a unique V-gene family were excluded. A later analysis removed nearly 600 highly shared, low-generation-probability nucleotide sequences to deal with suspected cross-contamination and a sequencing artifact. In a later analysis, a clonal expansion index for each public chain was calculated from normalized within-repertoire ranks of inferred template counts. Generation probabilities in a later analysis came from a VDJ recombination model fitted to out-of-frame rearrangements, and those results were checked against IGoR. Hypergeometric tests were used in a later analysis to score TCR-TCR, TCR-HLA and TCR-CMV co-occurrence, with a repertoire-size bias correction applied to the TCR pairs. False discovery rates were estimated in a later analysis by permuting HLA or CMV assignments 20 times. In a later analysis, co-occurring TCRs were grouped with DBSCAN, and TCRdist sequence similarity was added when clustering was performed within HLA-allele-positive subsets. For co-occurrence clustering, repertoires with fewer than 30,000 or more than 120,000 public chains were excluded, along with four to six repertoires with anomalous nucleotide sharing. Held by TCRdb, this immuneACCESS table contains in-frame sequences only and omits some clones. Under half of the omission traces to an unresolved V gene where checked; the cause of the rest is unknown. D and trimming come from the DNA, and the V and J calls and clone size come from that table. The sample data list 110,000 to 150,000 clones, and 80% of these were observed just once. The ten most abundant clones make up 2% to 2.5% of the sample.

The sequence derives from a young man in good health and CMV-seronegative. This chain is built from TRBV5-4 and TRBJ2-7, with 9 bases in between that match TRBD2. The sample was PBMCs. The bases are TGTGCCAGCAGCCTTAGCGGGAGCTCCTACGAGCAGTACTTC. Its product reads: CASSLSGSSYEQYF.